Listed here are 4 T cell receptor beta chains from one sample, sequenced in a study of T-cell reconstitution after alpha-beta-depleted transplantation in children. As it was prepared, the TCRbeta library received unique molecular identifiers. TCRdb re-derived calls from the PCR reads in MiXCR, one entry per CDR3 protein. The data contain around 200,000 distinct CDR3 sequences, about a tenth of them singletons. Sample: PBMCs, taken before TCRalphabeta/CD19-depleted stem cell transplant. The receptors derive from a child under two years old with acute myeloid leukemia, due to receive a stem cell transplant.

This clonotype was counted at least ten times. V is TRBV5-1 and J is TRBJ2-2; 10 nucleotides agree with TRBD2. CDR1 is SGHRS, CDR2 YFSETQ, per germline. Unmatched junction bases numbered 8, after V lost 1 base and J lost 8 bases. The CDR3 length is 16 residues. In DNA, the CDR3 is TGCGCCAGCAGCTTGTTCCAGCGGGAGGGCCTAGGGGAGCTGTTTTTT. Translation: CASSLFQREGLGELFF.

The chain has TRBV20-1 and TRBJ2-3; maybe TRBD2 (5 bases). Germline V gives CDR1 DFQATT, CDR2 SNEGSKA (reference sequence). The CDR3 runs 14 residues. V was cut by 0 bases and J by 2 bases, with 9 bases left in between. DNA for the CDR3: TGCAGTGCTAGAGAGGCGGGCTTCACAGATACGCAGTATTTT. Translation: CSAREAGFTDTQYF.

This clonotype appeared many times. The gene calls are TRBV10-2 and TRBJ1-2; 12 bases match TRBD1. The V and J ends lost 2 bases and 7 bases, in that order; junction bases with no gene match: 8. The CDR3 totals 16 residues. Germline V gene lookup returns CDR1 WSHSY and CDR2 SAAADI. DNA for the CDR3: TGCGCCAGCAGTGAGGAGGGGACAGGGGGCGCGGGTGGCTACACCTTC. It specifies CASSEEGTGGAGGYTF.

This clonotype occurred a few times. The gene calls are TRBV20-1 and TRBJ2-1, with 10 nucleotides matching TRBD2. CDR1 DFQATT and CDR2 SNEGSKA come from the germline V gene (reference sequence). There are 17 residues in the CDR3. The V gene end was trimmed by 0 bases and the J gene end by 6 bases; junction bases not matched to a gene: 11. CDR3: CSAREGFLAGAVNEQFF. The CDR3, as DNA: TGCAGTGCTAGAGAAGGGTTTCTAGCGGGAGCGGTCAATGAGCAGTTCTTC.